This T cell receptor beta chain originates from a study of human T cells and chemical hapten exposure. As concerns this clonotype: Lacking the conserved final phenylalanine or tryptophan, this CDR3 likely reflects a read error.

Germline V gene sequence: CDR1 SEHNR, CDR2 FQNEAQ (reference sequence). The CDR3 is made up of 15 amino acids. V was clipped by 4 bases and J by 5 bases; unmatched bases: 7. The time point denotes: pre-sensitization, week 0. Treatment indicated: therapeutic diphenylcyclopropenone sensitization with weekly scalp DPC. TCRdb processed the RACE reads anew with MiXCR; each CDR3 protein has one entry. The sample contains about 120,000 distinct CDR3 sequences, about 13% of which appear only once. The V gene is TRBV7-9, the J gene TRBJ2-1; 8 bases align to TRBD2. The source is a woman younger than 30 with alopecia areata. Some clones in this sample may be carry-over from other donors' samples. This material consisted of whole blood, taken in connection with sensitization to the hapten diphenylcyclopropenone (DPC). CDR3 DNA sequence: TGTGCCAGCAGCTCCCGGGGTAGCGGGGACAATGAGCAGTTCCTC. Translated: CASSSRGSGDNEQFL.